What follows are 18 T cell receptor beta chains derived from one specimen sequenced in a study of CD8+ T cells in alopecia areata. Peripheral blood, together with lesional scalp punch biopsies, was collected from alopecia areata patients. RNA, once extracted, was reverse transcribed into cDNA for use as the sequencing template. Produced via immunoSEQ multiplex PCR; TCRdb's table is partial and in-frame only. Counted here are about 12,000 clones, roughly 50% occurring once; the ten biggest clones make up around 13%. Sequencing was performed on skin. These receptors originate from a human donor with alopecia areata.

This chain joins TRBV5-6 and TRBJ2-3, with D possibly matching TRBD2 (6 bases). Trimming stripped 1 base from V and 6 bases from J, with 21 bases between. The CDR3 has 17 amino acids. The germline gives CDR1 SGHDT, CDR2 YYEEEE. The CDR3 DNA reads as TGTGCCAGCAGCTTGTGGCGGGAAATCGATGTTTGGGATACGCAGTATTTT. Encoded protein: CASSLWREIDVWDTQYF.

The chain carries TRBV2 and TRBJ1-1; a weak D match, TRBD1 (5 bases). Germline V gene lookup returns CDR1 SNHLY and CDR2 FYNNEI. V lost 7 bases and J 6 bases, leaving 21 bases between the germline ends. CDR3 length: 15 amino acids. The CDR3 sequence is CASTGGQKLPAEAFF. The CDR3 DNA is TGTGCCAGCACGGGCGGACAAAAACTCCCAGCTGAAGCTTTCTTT.

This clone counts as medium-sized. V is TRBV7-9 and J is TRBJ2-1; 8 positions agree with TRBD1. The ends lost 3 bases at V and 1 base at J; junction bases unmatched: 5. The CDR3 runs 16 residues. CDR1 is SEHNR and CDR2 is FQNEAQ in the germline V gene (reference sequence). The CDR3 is CASSFRTGMSYNEQFF. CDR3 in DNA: TGTGCCAGCAGCTTTAGGACAGGGATGTCCTACAATGAGCAGTTCTTC.

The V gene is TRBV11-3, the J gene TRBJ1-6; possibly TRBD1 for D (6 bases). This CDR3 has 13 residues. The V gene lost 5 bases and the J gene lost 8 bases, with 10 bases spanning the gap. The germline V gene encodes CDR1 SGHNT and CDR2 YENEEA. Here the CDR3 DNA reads TGTGCCAGCAGCCCCCGACAGGATTCACCCCTCCACTTT. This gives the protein CASSPRQDSPLHF.

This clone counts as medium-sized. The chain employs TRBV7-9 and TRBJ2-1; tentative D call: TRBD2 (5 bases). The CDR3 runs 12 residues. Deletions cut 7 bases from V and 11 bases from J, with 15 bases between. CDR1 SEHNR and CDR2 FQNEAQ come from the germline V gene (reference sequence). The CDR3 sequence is CASTSGWRQQFF. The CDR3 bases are TGTGCCAGCACCTCGGGGTGGCGGCAGCAGTTCTTC.

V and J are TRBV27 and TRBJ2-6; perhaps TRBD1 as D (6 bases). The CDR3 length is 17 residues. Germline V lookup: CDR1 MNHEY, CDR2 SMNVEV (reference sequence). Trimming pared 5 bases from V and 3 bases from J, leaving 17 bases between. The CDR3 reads CASSLHRRGFGANVLTF. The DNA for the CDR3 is TGTGCCAGCAGTCTACACCGCAGGGGTTTTGGGGCCAACGTCCTGACTTTC.

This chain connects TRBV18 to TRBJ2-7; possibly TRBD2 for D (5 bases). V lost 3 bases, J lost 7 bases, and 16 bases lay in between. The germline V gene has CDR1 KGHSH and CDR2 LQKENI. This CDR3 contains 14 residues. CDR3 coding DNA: TGTGCCAGCTCACCTCCTTCTTCACGAGGGGAGCAGTACTTC. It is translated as CASSPPSSRGEQYF. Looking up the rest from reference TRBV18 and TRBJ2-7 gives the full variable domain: NAGVMQNPRHLVRRRGQEARLRCSPMKGHSHVYWYRQLPEEGLKFMVYLQKENIIDESGMPKERFSAEFPKEGPSILRIQQVVRGDSAAYFCASSPPSSRGEQYFGPGTRLTVT.

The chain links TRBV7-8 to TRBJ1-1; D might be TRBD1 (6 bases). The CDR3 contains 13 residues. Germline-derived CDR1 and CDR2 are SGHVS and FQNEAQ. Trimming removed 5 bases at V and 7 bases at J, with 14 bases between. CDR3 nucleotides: TGTGCCAGCAGCCGGACAGCAGATTTTGAAGCTTTCTTT. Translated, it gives CASSRTADFEAFF. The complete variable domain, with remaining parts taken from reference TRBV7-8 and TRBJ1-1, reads GAGVSQSPRYKVAKRGQDVALRCDPISGHVSLFWYQQALGQGPEFLTYFQNEAQLDKSGLPSDRFFAERPEGSVSTLKIQRTQQEDSAVYLCASSRTADFEAFFGQGTRLTVV.

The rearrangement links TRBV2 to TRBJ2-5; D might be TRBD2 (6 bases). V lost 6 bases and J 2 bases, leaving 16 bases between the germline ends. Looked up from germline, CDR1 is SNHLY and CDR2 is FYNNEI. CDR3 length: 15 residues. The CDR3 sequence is CASSWSAGGQETQYF. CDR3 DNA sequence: TGTGCCAGCAGCTGGAGCGCTGGGGGGCAAGAGACCCAGTACTTC. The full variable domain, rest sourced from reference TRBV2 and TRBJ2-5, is EPEVTQTPSHQVTQMGQEVILRCVPISNHLYFYWYRQILGQKVEFLVSFYNNEISEKSEIFDDQFSVERPDGSNFTLKIRSTKLEDSAMYFCASSWSAGGQETQYFGPGTRLLVL.

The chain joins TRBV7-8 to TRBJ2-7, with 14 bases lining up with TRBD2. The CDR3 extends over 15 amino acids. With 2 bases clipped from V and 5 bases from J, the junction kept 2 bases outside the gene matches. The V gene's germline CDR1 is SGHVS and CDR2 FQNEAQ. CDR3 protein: CASSLMTSGRDEQYF. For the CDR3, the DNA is TGTGCCAGCAGCTTAATGACTAGCGGGAGGGACGAGCAGTACTTC.

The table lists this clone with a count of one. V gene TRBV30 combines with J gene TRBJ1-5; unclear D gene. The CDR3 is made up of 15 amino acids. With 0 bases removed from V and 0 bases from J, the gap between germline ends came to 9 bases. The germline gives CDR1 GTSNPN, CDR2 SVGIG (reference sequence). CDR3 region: CAWSVREYSNQPQHF. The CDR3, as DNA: TGTGCCTGGAGTGTACGGGAGTATAGCAATCAGCCCCAGCATTTT.

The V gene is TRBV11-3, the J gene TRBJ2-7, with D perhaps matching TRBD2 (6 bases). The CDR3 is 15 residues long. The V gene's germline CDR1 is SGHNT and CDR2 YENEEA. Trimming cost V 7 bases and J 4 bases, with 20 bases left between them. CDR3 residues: CASNPPWRRVYEQYF. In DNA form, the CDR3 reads TGTGCCAGCAATCCCCCCTGGAGGAGGGTTTACGAGCAGTACTTC.

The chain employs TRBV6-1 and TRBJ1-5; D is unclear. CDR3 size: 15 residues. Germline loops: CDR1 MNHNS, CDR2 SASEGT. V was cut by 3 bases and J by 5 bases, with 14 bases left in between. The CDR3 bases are TGTGCCAGCAGTGAGGCCCCATCGTCCCATCAGCCCCAGCATTTT. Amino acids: CASSEAPSSHQPQHF.

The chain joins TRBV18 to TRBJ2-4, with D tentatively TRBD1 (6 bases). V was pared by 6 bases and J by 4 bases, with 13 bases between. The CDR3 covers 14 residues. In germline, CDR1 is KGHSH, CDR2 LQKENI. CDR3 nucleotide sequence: TGTGCCAGCTCGACCCAGACAGGAAAAAACATTCAGTACTTC. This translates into CASSTQTGKNIQYF.

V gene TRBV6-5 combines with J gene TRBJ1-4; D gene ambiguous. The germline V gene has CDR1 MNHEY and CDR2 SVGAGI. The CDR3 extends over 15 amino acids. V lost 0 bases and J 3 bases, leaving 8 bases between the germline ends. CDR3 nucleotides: TGTGCCAGCAGTTACTCCACAGCGGCTAATGAAAAACTGTTTTTT. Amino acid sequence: CASSYSTAANEKLFF.

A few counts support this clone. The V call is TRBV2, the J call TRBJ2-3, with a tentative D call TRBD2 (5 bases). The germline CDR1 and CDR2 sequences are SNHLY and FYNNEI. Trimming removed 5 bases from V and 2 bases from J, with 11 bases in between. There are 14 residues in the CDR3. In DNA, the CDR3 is TGTGCCAGCAGTTATACCGGGGTCACAGATACGCAGTATTTT. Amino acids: CASSYTGVTDTQYF. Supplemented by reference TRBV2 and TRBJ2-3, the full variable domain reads EPEVTQTPSHQVTQMGQEVILRCVPISNHLYFYWYRQILGQKVEFLVSFYNNEISEKSEIFDDQFSVERPDGSNFTLKIRSTKLEDSAMYFCASSYTGVTDTQYFGPGTRLTVL.

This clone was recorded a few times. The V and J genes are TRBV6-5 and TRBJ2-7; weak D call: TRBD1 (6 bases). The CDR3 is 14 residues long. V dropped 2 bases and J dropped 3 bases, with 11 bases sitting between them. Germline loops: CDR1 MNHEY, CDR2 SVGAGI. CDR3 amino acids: CASSYRARGYEQYF. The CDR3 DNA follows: TGTGCCAGCAGTTACAGGGCCAGGGGCTACGAGCAGTACTTC.

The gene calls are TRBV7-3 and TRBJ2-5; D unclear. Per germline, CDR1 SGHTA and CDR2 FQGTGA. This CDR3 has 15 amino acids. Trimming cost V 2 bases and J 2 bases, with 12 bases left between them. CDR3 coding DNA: TGTGCCAGCAGCTTATCCAGTTCGGTTCAAGAGACCCAGTACTTC. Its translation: CASSLSSSVQETQYF.